This TCR beta chain was sequenced in a study of blood T cell repertoires in COVID-19. Study-wide context: Samples representing acute and convalescent COVID-19 were sourced from the United States, Italy and Spain. Sample material is recorded as cDNA or gDNA derived from T cells, B-cell-depleted T cells, or PBMCs.

Authors' analysis steps: It was from reference gene primer amplification that nucleated cell counts were estimated. Clones were read by immunoSEQ multiplex PCR, and TCRdb kept only the in-frame ones, dropping some. D and trimming come from the DNA, and the V and J calls and clone size come from that table. The sample carries fewer than 250,000 clones, around nine tenths recorded once. Germline values: CDR1 LNHDA, CDR2 SQIVND (reference sequence). This CDR3 has 14 amino acids. V was shortened by 9 bases and J by 10 bases, with 19 bases between the two germline ends. The gene calls are TRBV19 and TRBJ1-6; a weak D match, TRBD1 (6 bases). The clonotype comes from a man aged 25-45 years with COVID-19, enrolled during active disease. The sequenced sample was peripheral blood. The CDR3 DNA is TGTGCCAGCAGGGCGGGGGCCCTTTACTCACCCCTCCACTTT. This translates into CASRAGALYSPLHF. The variable domain in full, completed from reference TRBV19 and TRBJ1-6, reads DGGITQSPKYLFRKEGQNVTLSCEQNLNHDAMYWYRQDPGQGLRLIYYSQIVNDFQKGDIAEGYSVSREKKESFPLTVTSAQKNPTAFYLCASRAGALYSPLHFGNGTRLTVT.